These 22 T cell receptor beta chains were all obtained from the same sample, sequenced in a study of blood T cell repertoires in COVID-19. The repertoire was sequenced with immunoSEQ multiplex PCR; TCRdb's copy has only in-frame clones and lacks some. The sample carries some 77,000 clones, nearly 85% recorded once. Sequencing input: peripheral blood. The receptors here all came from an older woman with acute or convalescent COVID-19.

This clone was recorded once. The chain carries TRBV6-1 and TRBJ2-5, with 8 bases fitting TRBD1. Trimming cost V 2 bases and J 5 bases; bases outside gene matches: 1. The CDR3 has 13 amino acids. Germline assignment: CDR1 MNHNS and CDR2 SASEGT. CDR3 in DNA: TGTGCCAGCAGTGAACAGGGGGCGGAGACCCAGTACTTC. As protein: CASSEQGAETQYF.

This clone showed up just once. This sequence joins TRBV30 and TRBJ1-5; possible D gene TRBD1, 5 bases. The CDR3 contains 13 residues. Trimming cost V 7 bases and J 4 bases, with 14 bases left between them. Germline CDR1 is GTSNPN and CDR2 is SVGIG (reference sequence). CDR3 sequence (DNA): TGTGCCTCTAGCGGGGGGGGGAATCAGCCCCAGCATTTT. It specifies CASSGGGNQPQHF.

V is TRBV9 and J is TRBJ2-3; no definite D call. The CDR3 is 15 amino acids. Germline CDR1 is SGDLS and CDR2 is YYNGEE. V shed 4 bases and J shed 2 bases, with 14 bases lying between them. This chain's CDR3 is CASSPLPGYTDTQYF. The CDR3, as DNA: TGTGCCAGCAGCCCTCTTCCGGGTTACACAGATACGCAGTATTTT. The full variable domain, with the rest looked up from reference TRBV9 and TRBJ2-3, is DSGVTQTPKHLITATGQRVTLRCSPRSGDLSVYWYQQSLDQGLQFLIQYYNGEERAKGNILERFSAQQFPDLHSELNLSSLELGDSALYFCASSPLPGYTDTQYFGPGTRLTVL.

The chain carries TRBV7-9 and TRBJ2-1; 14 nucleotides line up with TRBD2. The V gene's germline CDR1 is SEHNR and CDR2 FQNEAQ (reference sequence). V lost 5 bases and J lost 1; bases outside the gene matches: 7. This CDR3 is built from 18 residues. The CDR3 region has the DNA TGTGCCAGCAGCCCCACCGGACTAGCGGGGGGTTCCTACAATGAGCAGTTCTTC. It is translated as CASSPTGLAGGSYNEQFF.

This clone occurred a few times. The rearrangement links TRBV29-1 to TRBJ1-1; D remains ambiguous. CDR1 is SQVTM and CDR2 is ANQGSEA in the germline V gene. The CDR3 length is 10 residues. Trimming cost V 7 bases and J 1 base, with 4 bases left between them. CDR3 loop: CSARNTEAFF. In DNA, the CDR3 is TGCAGCGCTCGGAACACTGAAGCTTTCTTT.

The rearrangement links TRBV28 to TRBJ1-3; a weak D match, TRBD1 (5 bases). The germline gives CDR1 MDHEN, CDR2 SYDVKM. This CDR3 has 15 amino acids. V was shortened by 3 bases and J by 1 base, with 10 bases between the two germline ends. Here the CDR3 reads CASSFRDGSGNTIYF. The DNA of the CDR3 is TGTGCCAGCAGTTTCAGGGATGGTTCTGGAAACACCATATATTTT.

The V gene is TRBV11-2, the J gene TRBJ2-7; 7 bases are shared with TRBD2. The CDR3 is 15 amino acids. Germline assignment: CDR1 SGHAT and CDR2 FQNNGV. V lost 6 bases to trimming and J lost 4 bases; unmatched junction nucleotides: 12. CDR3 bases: TGTGCCAGCAGTCACCCCCGGGGGGAGTCGTACGAGCAGTACTTC. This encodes CASSHPRGESYEQYF. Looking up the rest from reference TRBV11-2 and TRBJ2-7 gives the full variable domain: EAGVAQSPRYKIIEKRQSVAFWCNPISGHATLYWYQQILGQGPKLLIQFQNNGVVDDSQLPKDRFSAERLKGVDSTLKIQPAKLEDSAVYLCASSHPRGESYEQYFGPGTRLTVT.

DNA of the CDR3: TGTGCCAGCAGCTGGAATCGGACAGGAGGCTATGGCTACACCTTC. Translation gives CASSWNRTGGYGYTF. The V and J genes are TRBV7-8 and TRBJ1-2; TRBD1 aligns across 7 bases. Germline assignment: CDR1 SGHVS and CDR2 FQNEAQ. V was clipped by 4 bases and J by 4 bases; unmatched bases: 9. The CDR3 extends over 15 amino acids.

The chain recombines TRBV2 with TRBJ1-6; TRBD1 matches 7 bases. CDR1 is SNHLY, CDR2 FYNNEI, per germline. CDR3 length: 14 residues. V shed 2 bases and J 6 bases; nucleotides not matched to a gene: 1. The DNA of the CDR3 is TGTGCCAGCAGTGAAACAGGGGTTAATTCACCCCTCCACTTT. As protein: CASSETGVNSPLHF.

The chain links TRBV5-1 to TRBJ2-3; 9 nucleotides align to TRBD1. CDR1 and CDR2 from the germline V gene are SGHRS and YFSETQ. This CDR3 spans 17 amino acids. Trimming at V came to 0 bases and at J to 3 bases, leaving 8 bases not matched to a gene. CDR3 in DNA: TGCGCCAGCAGCTTGGGACAGGGGGGCAGTAGGACAGATACGCAGTATTTT. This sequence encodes CASSLGQGGSRTDTQYF.

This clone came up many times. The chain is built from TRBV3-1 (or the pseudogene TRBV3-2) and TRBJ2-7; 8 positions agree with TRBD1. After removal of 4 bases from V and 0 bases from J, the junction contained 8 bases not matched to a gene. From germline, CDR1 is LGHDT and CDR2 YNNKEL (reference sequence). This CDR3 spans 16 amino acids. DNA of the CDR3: TGTGCCAGCAGCCTACGAACCGGGACAGGCTCCTACGAGCAGTACTTC. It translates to CASSLRTGTGSYEQYF.

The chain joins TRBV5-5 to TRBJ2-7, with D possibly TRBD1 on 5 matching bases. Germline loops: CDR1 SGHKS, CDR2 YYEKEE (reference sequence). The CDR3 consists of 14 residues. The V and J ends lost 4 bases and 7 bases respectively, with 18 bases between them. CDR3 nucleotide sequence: TGTGCCAGCAGCCCCTTAAAACCAGGGTTAGAGCAGTACTTC. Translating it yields CASSPLKPGLEQYF.

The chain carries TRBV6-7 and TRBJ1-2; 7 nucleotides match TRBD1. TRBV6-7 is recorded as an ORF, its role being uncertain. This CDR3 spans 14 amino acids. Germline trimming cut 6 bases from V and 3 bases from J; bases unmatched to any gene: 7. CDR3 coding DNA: TGTGCCAGCAGGTATTCCCAGGGGGACTATGGCTACACCTTC. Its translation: CASRYSQGDYGYTF.

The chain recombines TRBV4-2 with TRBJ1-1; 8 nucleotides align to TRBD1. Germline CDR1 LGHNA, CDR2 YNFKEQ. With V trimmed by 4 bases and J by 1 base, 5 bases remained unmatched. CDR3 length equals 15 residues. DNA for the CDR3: TGTGCCAGCAGCCTCCTGGGACAGGCGAACACTGAAGCTTTCTTT. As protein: CASSLLGQANTEAFF.

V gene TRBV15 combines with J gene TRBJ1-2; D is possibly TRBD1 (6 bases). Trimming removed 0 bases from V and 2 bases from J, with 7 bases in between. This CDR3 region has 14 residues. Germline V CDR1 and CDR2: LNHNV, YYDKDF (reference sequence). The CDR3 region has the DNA TGTGCCACCAGCAGAGATACAGGGAACTATGGCTACACCTTC. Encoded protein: CATSRDTGNYGYTF. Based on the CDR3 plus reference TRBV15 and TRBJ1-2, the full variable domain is DAMVIQNPRYQVTQFGKPVTLSCSQTLNHNVMYWYQQKSSQAPKLLFHYYDKDFNNEADTPDNFQSRRPNTSFCFLDIRSPGLGDTAMYLCATSRDTGNYGYTFGSGTRLTVV.

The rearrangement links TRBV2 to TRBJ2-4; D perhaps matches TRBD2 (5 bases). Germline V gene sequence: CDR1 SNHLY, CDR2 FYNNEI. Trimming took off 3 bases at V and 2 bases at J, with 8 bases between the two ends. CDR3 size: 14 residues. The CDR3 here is CASSESGTKNIQYF. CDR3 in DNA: TGTGCCAGCAGTGAGTCCGGGACCAAAAACATTCAGTACTTC.

In nucleotides, the CDR3 is TGCGCCAGCAGCTTTGAGACAGGGGGCGATAGCCCCCATGGCTACACCTTC. It translates to CASSFETGGDSPHGYTF. The chain has TRBV5-1 and TRBJ1-2, with 10 bases aligning to TRBD1. CDR1 and CDR2 (germline): SGHRS, YFSETQ. The length of the CDR3 is 17 residues. V shed 2 bases and J 6 bases; nucleotides not matched to a gene: 13. Full variable domain (outside the CDR3, taken from reference TRBV5-1 and TRBJ1-2): KAGVTQTPRYLIKTRGQQVTLSCSPISGHRSVSWYQQTPGQGLQFLFEYFSETQRNKGNFPGRFSGRQFSNSRSEMNVSTLELGDSALYLCASSFETGGDSPHGYTFGSGTRLTVV.

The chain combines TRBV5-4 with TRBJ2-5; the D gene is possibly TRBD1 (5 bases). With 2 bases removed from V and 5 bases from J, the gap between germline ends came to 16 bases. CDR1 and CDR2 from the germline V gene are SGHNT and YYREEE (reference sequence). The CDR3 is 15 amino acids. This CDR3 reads CASSFTQGSGETQYF. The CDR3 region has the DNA TGTGCCAGCAGCTTTACCCAGGGTAGTGGGGAGACCCAGTACTTC.

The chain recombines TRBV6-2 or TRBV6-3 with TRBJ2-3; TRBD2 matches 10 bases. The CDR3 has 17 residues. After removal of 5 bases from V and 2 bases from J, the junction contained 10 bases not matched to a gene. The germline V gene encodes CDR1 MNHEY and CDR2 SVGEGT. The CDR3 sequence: CASSPPPLAGDTDTQYF. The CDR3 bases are TGTGCCAGCAGTCCACCACCGCTAGCGGGGGACACAGATACGCAGTATTTT.

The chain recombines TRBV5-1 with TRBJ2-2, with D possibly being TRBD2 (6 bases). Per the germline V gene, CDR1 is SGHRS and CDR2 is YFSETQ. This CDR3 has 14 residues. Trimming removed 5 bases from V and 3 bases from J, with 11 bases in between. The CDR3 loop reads CASRGDLYTGELFF. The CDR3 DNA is TGCGCCAGCAGGGGGGACTTGTACACCGGGGAGCTGTTTTTT.

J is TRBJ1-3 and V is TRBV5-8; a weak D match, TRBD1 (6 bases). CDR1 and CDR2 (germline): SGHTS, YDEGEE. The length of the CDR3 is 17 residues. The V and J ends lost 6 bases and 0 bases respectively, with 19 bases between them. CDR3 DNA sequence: TGTGCCAGCACCAATCTGGGACAAAGAAGCTCTGGAAACACCATATATTTT. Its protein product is CASTNLGQRSSGNTIYF.

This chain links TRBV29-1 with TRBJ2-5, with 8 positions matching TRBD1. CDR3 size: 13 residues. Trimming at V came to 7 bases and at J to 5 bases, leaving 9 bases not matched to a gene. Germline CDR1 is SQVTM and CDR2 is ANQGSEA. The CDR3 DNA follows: TGCAGCGGTGGACAGGGAGGCAGTGAGACCCAGTACTTC. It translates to CSGGQGGSETQYF. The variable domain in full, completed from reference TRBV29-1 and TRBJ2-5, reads SAVISQKPSRDICQRGTSLTIQCQVDSQVTMMFWYRQQPGQSLTLIATANQGSEATYESGFVIDKFPISRPNLTFSTLTVSNMSPEDSSIYLCSGGQGGSETQYFGPGTRLLVL.